A selection of T cell receptor beta chains follows, all from one sample in a study of CD8+ T cells in alopecia areata. Profiling relied on immunoSEQ multiplex PCR, and the TCRdb table lists in-frame clones only, not all of them. The sample lists more than 200,000 clones; 67% were seen once. Material: CD4+ T cells sorted from blood, obtained at week 0. The source is a human donor with alopecia areata. Both conserved end residues are part of each CDR3. D genes are given only for firm matches. Expanded clones are given a class, and other clones once, few, many or no size at all.

TRBJ1-1 TRBV30 . . CAWSVTGKTEAFF TGTGCCTGGAGTGTTACAGGGAAAACTGAAGCTTTCTTT
TRBJ2-3 TRBV29-1 . . CSVGRIASADTQYF TGCAGCGTTGGTAGGATAGCGTCCGCAGATACGCAGTATTTT
TRBJ2-1 TRBV9 . TRBD2 CASSPRPTGTSANSSYNEQFF TGTGCCAGCAGCCCCCGTCCGACCGGGACTAGCGCCAATAGCTCCTACAATGAGCAGTTCTTC
TRBJ1-3 TRBV29-1 . . CSVVGQAANTIYF TGCAGCGTCGTAGGGCAGGCCGCGAACACCATATATTTT
TRBJ1-2 TRBV30 . TRBD1 CAWKRTGLYGYTF TGTGCCTGGAAAAGGACAGGACTCTATGGCTACACCTTC
TRBJ1-5 TRBV23-1 . . CASSQSLTGPNNQPQHF TGCGCCAGCAGTCAATCTCTAACGGGACCGAACAATCAGCCCCAGCATTTT
TRBJ2-1 TRBV5-1 . . CASSLKVDEQFF TGCGCCAGCAGCTTGAAGGTCGATGAGCAGTTCTTC
TRBJ2-1 TRBV4-1 . . CASKRALGNEQFF TGCGCCAGTAAGCGGGCCCTTGGAAATGAGCAGTTCTTC
TRBJ1-5 TRBV29-1 . TRBD1 CSVETGRHQPQHF TGCAGCGTGGAGACAGGGCGGCATCAGCCCCAGCATTTT
TRBJ1-1 TRBV5-1 . TRBD1 CASSWTETGGFSKAFF TGCGCCAGCAGCTGGACCGAGACAGGGGGCTTTAGTAAAGCTTTCTTT
TRBJ2-2 TRBV11-2 . . CASSLSGVGNTGELFF TGTGCCAGCAGCTTATCAGGAGTGGGGAACACCGGGGAGCTGTTTTTT
TRBJ2-5 TRBV18 . . CASAYGTKETQYF TGTGCCAGCGCATACGGGACAAAAGAGACCCAGTACTTC
TRBJ2-1 TRBV29-1 few TRBD1 CSVVVQGAYEQFF TGCAGCGTTGTAGTGCAGGGGGCCTATGAGCAGTTCTTC
TRBJ2-6 TRBV30 . . CAWGGGSGANVLTF TGTGCCTGGGGTGGAGGCTCTGGGGCCAACGTCCTGACTTTC
TRBJ2-3 TRBV29-1 . . CSGTGTYDTDTQYF TGCAGCGGTACCGGGACGTATGACACAGATACGCAGTATTTT
TRBJ2-3 TRBV7-9 . TRBD2 CASSTLAGGRRDTQYF TGTGCCAGCAGCACGCTAGCGGGGGGCAGAAGAGATACGCAGTATTTT
TRBJ1-2 TRBV5-1 . . CASSLGRNTGGYTF TGCGCCAGCAGCTTGGGCAGGAATACTGGGGGCTACACCTTC
TRBJ1-5 TRBV27 . . CASSSRGAVQPQHF TGTGCCAGCAGTTCCCGGGGGGCAGTTCAGCCCCAGCATTTT
TRBJ2-2 TRBV7-2 . . CASSLDRTNTGELFF TGTGCCAGCAGCTTAGACAGAACGAACACCGGGGAGCTGTTTTTT
TRBJ1-1 TRBV29-1 . . CSSRRKGNTEAFF TGCAGCTCCCGACGGAAGGGGAACACTGAAGCTTTCTTT
TRBJ2-7 TRBV5-1 . TRBD2 CASSDSGLADEQYF TGCGCCAGCAGCGATTCAGGACTAGCGGACGAGCAGTACTTC
TRBJ1-2 TRBV5-6 . . CASSFRGGLTAGYTF TGTGCCAGCAGCTTCCGCGGGGGCCTAACTGCTGGCTACACCTTC
TRBJ1-5 TRBV15 . . CATSREYSNQPQHF TGTGCCACCAGCAGAGAATATAGCAATCAGCCCCAGCATTTT
TRBJ2-2 TRBV4-2 . . CASSQDQNTGELFF TGTGCCAGCAGCCAAGATCAGAACACCGGGGAGCTGTTTTTT
TRBJ1-2 TRBV30 once . CAWRNIYGYTF TGTGCCTGGAGGAACATCTATGGCTACACCTTC
TRBJ1-2 TRBV5-6 . . CASSPTVSNYGYTF TGTGCCAGCAGCCCGACAGTTTCTAACTATGGCTACACCTTC
TRBJ2-5 TRBV7-9 few . CASSFGPSKGETQYF TGTGCCAGCAGCTTCGGACCTTCCAAGGGGGAGACCCAGTACTTC